What follows describes a single TCR beta chain. Generated by immunoSEQ multiplex PCR, the TCRdb table keeps only in-frame clones and is missing some. The data contain roughly 190,000 clones, about 85% of them singletons. These data come from a study of blood T cell repertoires in COVID-19. Germline V lookup: CDR1 SGHAT, CDR2 FQNNGV. The V gene lost 0 bases and the J gene lost 15 bases, with 14 bases spanning the gap. CDR3 length equals 13 residues. Cohorts were assigned according to the clinical history that participants reported. The receptor was isolated from a woman between 40 and 50 years old in a cohort exposed to, infected with or recovered from COVID-19 (not recorded which). V and J are TRBV11-2 and TRBJ2-2, with a possible D match to TRBD1 (6 bases). Sequencing was carried out using PBMCs or T cells enriched from blood (not recorded which). CDR3 protein: CASSLDQGPLVFF. In nucleotides, the CDR3 is TGTGCCAGCAGCTTAGATCAGGGGCCCCTTGTGTTTTTT.